This T cell receptor (beta chain) is drawn from a study of T cell changes during pregnancy in multiple sclerosis. V gave up 1 base and J gave up 5 bases; unmatched junction bases: 6. Germline values: CDR1 SGHAT, CDR2 FQNNGV. CDR3 size: 15 residues. Using immunoSEQ multiplex PCR, the repertoire was profiled, and TCRdb retains in-frame clones only, with some absent. The data hold 25,000 to 35,000 clones, with 87% observed a single time. This receptor was taken from a female donor with multiple sclerosis, enrolled in a pregnancy study. The source material was CD8+ T cells from peripheral blood mononuclear cells, sampled in the first trimester of pregnancy. This chain joins TRBV11-2 and TRBJ2-7; 9 positions match TRBD2. CDR3 sequence: CASSLVGTSLDEQYF. The CDR3 DNA sequence: TGTGCCAGCAGCTTAGTTGGGACTAGCCTAGACGAGCAGTACTTC. The variable domain in full, completed from reference TRBV11-2 and TRBJ2-7, reads EAGVAQSPRYKIIEKRQSVAFWCNPISGHATLYWYQQILGQGPKLLIQFQNNGVVDDSQLPKDRFSAERLKGVDSTLKIQPAKLEDSAVYLCASSLVGTSLDEQYFGPGTRLTVT.